This TCR beta chain appears in the sequencing data of a study of blood T cell repertoires in COVID-19. Here immunoSEQ multiplex PCR was the method, and the copy in TCRdb shows in-frame clones only, minus some. Of 100,000 to 150,000 clones in the sample, 86% were seen once. CDR1 is SQVTM and CDR2 is ANQGSEA in the germline V gene. V was cut by 4 bases and J by 8 bases, with 12 bases left in between. The CDR3 runs to 12 residues. The specimen was peripheral blood. This clonotype originated in a man between 35 and 55 years old with acute or convalescent COVID-19. This chain joins TRBV29-1 and TRBJ2-1; a weak D match, TRBD1 (5 bases). CDR3 nucleotide sequence: TGCAGCGTTGTGATGGGGCGTTATGAGCAGTTCTTC. This codes for CSVVMGRYEQFF.